This passage covers 20 T cell receptor beta chains from one sample sequenced in a study of shared T cell receptors in the human thymus. Sequenced by immunoSEQ multiplex PCR; TCRdb stores in-frame clones only, minus some. Of approximately 760,000 clones listed, 75% to 90% are singletons. This sample was shared with a second study, whose subject was human thymus T cells.

Sequencing used thymocytes. These receptors came from a girl under three years old with a congenital heart defect.

The chain joins TRBV11-2 to TRBJ1-4; 8 bases fit TRBD1. V was clipped by 4 bases and J by 4 bases; unmatched bases: 2. The CDR3 is 14 amino acids. Germline loops: CDR1 SGHAT, CDR2 FQNNGV. This CDR3 is CASSSGGGNEKLFF. The DNA of the CDR3 is TGTGCCAGCAGCTCAGGGGGCGGTAATGAAAAACTGTTTTTT.

This clone was detected only a few times. The genes are TRBV19 and TRBJ2-5; 11 positions match TRBD1. The CDR3 covers 17 residues. CDR1 LNHDA and CDR2 SQIVND come from the germline V gene (reference sequence). V shed 4 bases, J shed 4 bases, and the junction held 11 bases outside the gene matches. This CDR3 is CASSKKGQGGPRETQYF. CDR3 bases: TGTGCCAGTAGTAAAAAGGGACAGGGGGGACCAAGAGAGACCCAGTACTTC.

The V and J genes are TRBV5-1 and TRBJ2-7; 8 nucleotides match TRBD1. The germline gives CDR1 SGHRS, CDR2 YFSETQ. J lost 5 bases, V lost 4 bases, and 5 bases had no gene match. CDR3 length equals 13 residues. The CDR3 loop is CASSPRTGNEQYF. The CDR3 bases are TGCGCCAGCAGCCCGCGGACAGGGAACGAGCAGTACTTC.

This chain joins TRBV4-1 and TRBJ2-1; 7 nucleotides match TRBD1. From germline, CDR1 is MGHRA and CDR2 YSYEKL. CDR3 length: 18 amino acids. Trimming cost V 0 bases and J 4 bases; bases outside gene matches: 12. The CDR3 here is CASSQDKVGGPLYNEQFF. The CDR3, as DNA: TGCGCCAGCAGCCAAGATAAAGTAGGGGGCCCCCTATACAATGAGCAGTTCTTC.

DNA of the CDR3: TGTGCCAGCAGCCAAGATCGGGAAGCGGGGGGGCGCCGGACCGGGGAGCTGTTTTTT. This codes for CASSQDREAGGRRTGELFF. The chain links TRBV4-2 to TRBJ2-2; TRBD2 matches 10 bases. Germline assignment: CDR1 LGHNA and CDR2 YNFKEQ. The CDR3 covers 19 residues. The V and J ends lost 0 bases and 5 bases, in that order; junction bases with no gene match: 12.

This rearrangement joins TRBV28 to TRBJ1-2; TRBD1 matches at 9 bases. With V trimmed by 5 bases and J by 2 bases, 0 bases remained unmatched. The CDR3 runs 13 residues. Germline CDR1 MDHEN, CDR2 SYDVKM. The CDR3 loop is CASSGQGNYGYTF. The CDR3 nucleotides are TGTGCCAGCAGTGGACAGGGGAACTATGGCTACACCTTC.

The J gene is TRBJ1-6, the V gene TRBV5-6, with TRBD1 matching 7 bases. V was pared by 4 bases and J by 10 bases, with 11 bases of the junction left unmatched. The germline CDR1 and CDR2 sequences are SGHDT and YYEEEE. This CDR3 has 15 residues. This CDR3 reads CASSPRPTGFSPLHF. The CDR3 DNA follows: TGTGCCAGCAGCCCGCGGCCGACAGGGTTCTCACCCCTCCACTTT.

This clone has more than one count but fewer than ten. The genes are TRBV10-3 and TRBJ2-1, with D maybe TRBD1 (5 bases). The CDR3 has 13 amino acids. The germline V gene has CDR1 ENHRY and CDR2 SYGVKD. The ends were cut back, 3 bases at V and 4 bases at J, with 7 bases in the middle. CDR3 loop: CAISDRVYNEQFF. Here the CDR3 DNA reads TGTGCCATCAGTGACAGGGTTTACAATGAGCAGTTCTTC.

The rearrangement links TRBV15 to TRBJ2-3; 8 bases are shared with TRBD2. The germline CDR1 and CDR2 sequences are LNHNV and YYDKDF (reference sequence). This CDR3 is built from 21 residues. Trimming removed 0 bases from V and 0 bases from J; junction bases left unmatched: 17. The CDR3 loop is CATSRDVRAGVSLTSTDTQYF. The CDR3 DNA reads TGTGCCACCAGCAGAGATGTCAGAGCGGGGGTCTCTCTTACTAGCACAGATACGCAGTATTTT.

The chain combines TRBV7-3 with TRBJ2-7; 10 bases are a match to TRBD2. The CDR3 length is 17 residues. From germline, CDR1 is SGHTA and CDR2 FQGTGA. V shed 1 base, J shed 2 bases, and the junction held 8 bases outside the gene matches. The CDR3 here is CASSLRAGSGGAYEQYF. Written as DNA, the CDR3 is TGTGCCAGCAGCTTAAGGGCCGGGAGCGGGGGGGCCTACGAGCAGTACTTC.

V and J are TRBV2 and TRBJ2-1; 12 bases match TRBD2. Germline assignment: CDR1 SNHLY and CDR2 FYNNEI. The junction had 11 bases not matched to a gene; V was cut back by 6 bases and J by 14 bases. The CDR3 is made up of 14 amino acids. The CDR3 nucleotides are TGTGCCAGCAGCCTACTAGCGGGGGGACAATTCGAGTTCTTC. This encodes CASSLLAGGQFEFF. Based on the CDR3 plus reference TRBV2 and TRBJ2-1, the full variable domain is EPEVTQTPSHQVTQMGQEVILRCVPISNHLYFYWYRQILGQKVEFLVSFYNNEISEKSEIFDDQFSVERPDGSNFTLKIRSTKLEDSAMYFCASSLLAGGQFEFFGPGTRLTVL.

This clone was found once. This CDR3 reads CASRSVTDTQYF. The DNA of the CDR3 is TGTGCCAGCAGATCCGTCACAGATACGCAGTATTTT. V is TRBV28 and J is TRBJ2-3; no reliable D call. The CDR3 is made up of 12 amino acids. Germline V gene data show CDR1 as MDHEN and CDR2 as SYDVKM. Trimming pared 6 bases from V and 2 bases from J, leaving 6 bases between.

The V call is TRBV12-5, the J call TRBJ1-5; D is possibly TRBD1 (6 bases). With 3 bases removed from V and 4 bases from J, the gap between germline ends came to 28 bases. The CDR3 is made up of 20 amino acids. Germline V gene sequence: CDR1 LGHNT, CDR2 FRNRAP. CDR3 bases: TGTGCTAGTGGTTTCTTATCACCCCCTTTAGGGGGGGCCTCAAATCAGCCCCAGCATTTT. The encoded protein is CASGFLSPPLGGASNQPQHF.

V is TRBV9 and J is TRBJ1-1; 8 bases are shared with TRBD1. The length of the CDR3 is 16 residues. J lost 0 bases, V lost 4 bases, and 8 bases had no gene match. Germline V gene lookup returns CDR1 SGDLS and CDR2 YYNGEE. In DNA form, the CDR3 reads TGTGCCAGCAGCCCAGTGACAGGGGAGGTGAACACTGAAGCTTTCTTT. It translates to CASSPVTGEVNTEAFF.

This clone appeared a single time. CDR3 protein: CASSQENRGNQPQHF. Here the CDR3 DNA reads TGCGCCAGCAGCCAAGAAAACAGGGGCAATCAGCCCCAGCATTTT. The chain carries TRBV4-1 and TRBJ1-5, with D maybe TRBD1 (6 bases). The CDR3 consists of 15 residues. Per the germline V gene, CDR1 is MGHRA and CDR2 is YSYEKL. Trimming removed 0 bases at V and 2 bases at J, with 8 bases between.

This chain connects TRBV9 to TRBJ1-3, with D maybe TRBD1 (5 bases). The CDR3 consists of 17 residues. The germline CDR1 and CDR2 sequences are SGDLS and YYNGEE. Trimming removed 3 bases from V and 3 bases from J, with 19 bases in between. The CDR3 region is CASSAAIGHKLGNTIYF. The DNA for the CDR3 is TGTGCCAGCAGCGCCGCAATCGGACATAAGCTTGGAAACACCATATATTTT.

CDR3 sequence reads: CAVRTSGDYEQYF. The CDR3 nucleotides read TGTGCCGTACGGACTAGCGGGGACTACGAGCAGTACTTC. This rearrangement joins TRBV6-1 to TRBJ2-7; TRBD2 matches at 12 bases. Trimming removed 11 bases from V and 3 bases from J; junction bases left unmatched: 5. Germline CDR1 MNHNS, CDR2 SASEGT. The CDR3 loop spans 13 amino acids.

V gene TRBV4-1 combines with J gene TRBJ1-1; 7 positions match TRBD1. Trimming at V came to 0 bases and at J to 4 bases, leaving 5 bases not matched to a gene. The CDR3 sequence is 15 residues long. Per the germline V gene, CDR1 is MGHRA and CDR2 is YSYEKL. The DNA for the CDR3 is TGCGCCAGCAGCCAAGATCCAGGGGGGTTCACTGAAGCTTTCTTT. Translating it yields CASSQDPGGFTEAFF.

The V call is TRBV4-1, the J call TRBJ2-2; TRBD1 is a possible D gene (5 bases). Trimming took off 0 bases at V and 6 bases at J, with 20 bases between the two ends. Germline CDR1 and CDR2: MGHRA and YSYEKL. CDR3 length equals 18 residues. This CDR3 is CASSQDGGQGRIAGELFF. Here the CDR3 DNA reads TGCGCCAGCAGCCAAGACGGTGGGCAGGGAAGAATCGCCGGGGAGCTGTTTTTT.

The rearrangement uses TRBV2 and TRBJ2-7, with TRBD1 identical over 7 bases. Germline V CDR1 and CDR2: SNHLY, FYNNEI. The J segment lost 9 bases and the V segment lost 0 bases, leaving 29 bases of the junction unmatched. This CDR3 is 21 amino acids long. The CDR3 coding sequence is TGTGCCAGCAGTGAAGCGTCAGGGGGTCCCCCACCCGGGTGGTCCCACCCAATGCAGTACTTC. This codes for CASSEASGGPPPGWSHPMQYF.